This section outlines one T cell receptor (beta chain) sequence together with its context. Its antigen is still unknown. Treatment specified: approximately nine-day PBMC culture with coronavirus spike peptide pools or control peptides (ViraFEST assay). Antigen-specific T cells were expanded with peptide pools by ViraFEST, and TCRs were then sequenced. This sample stems from a study of vaccination and CD4 T cells after COVID-19. Cultured CD4+ T-cell DNA underwent Oncomine TCR Beta short-read sequencing. TCRdb re-analysed the PCR reads in MiXCR, keeping a single row per CDR3 protein. This sample has about 24,000 distinct CDR3 sequences; approximately 56% occur once, and the top ten carry 7% to 10%. In germline, CDR1 is MDHEN, CDR2 SYDVKM. Trimming removed 5 bases at V and 6 bases at J, with 19 bases between. The CDR3 runs to 15 residues.

The receptor's source is a human donor who had recovered from COVID-19. The sequenced sample was CD4+ T cells from blood, cultured in vitro. The chain uses TRBV28 and TRBJ1-1; D is undetermined. The CDR3 sequence: CASSPPPPKDPEAFF. The CDR3 DNA sequence: TGTGCCAGCAGTCCTCCCCCTCCTAAGGACCCTGAAGCTTTCTTT.